This passage covers 22 T cell receptor beta chains from one sample sequenced in a study of blood T cells in healthy people across ages. The authors ran a second PCR of roughly 6 to 12 cycles using a sample-barcoded 5' primer and a J-beta primer mix. TCRdb re-analysed the 5' RACE reads in MiXCR, keeping a single row per CDR3 protein. The profile covers 1.5 million to 2 million distinct CDR3 sequences, with about two fifths appearing a single time and more than 20% taken by the ten largest. The sequencing input was blood. The receptors stem from a human donor in good health.

In its sample, this clonotype was seen once. The genes are TRBV30 and TRBJ2-3; tentatively, D is TRBD2 (6 bases). This CDR3 spans 12 amino acids. CDR1 and CDR2 (germline): GTSNPN, SVGIG (reference sequence). Trimming stripped 2 bases from V and 5 bases from J, with 8 bases between. CDR3 bases: TGTGCCTGGAGTCCCGGGGGAGATACGCAGTATTTT. It yields the protein CAWSPGGDTQYF.

With regard to this clonotype: A single base separates this from a much larger clone, so it may be a read error. The gene calls are TRBV5-1 and TRBJ2-7; perhaps TRBD1 as D (5 bases). The CDR3 length is 15 residues. The V gene's germline CDR1 is SGHRS and CDR2 YFSETQ. In DNA, the CDR3 is TGCGCCGGCAGCGTTGGCCCAGGGTCTGTCTACGAGCAGTACTTC. It translates to CAGSVGPGSVYEQYF.

V gene TRBV20-1 combines with J gene TRBJ1-5, with 11 nucleotides matching TRBD1. The CDR3 is 15 amino acids. Per germline, CDR1 DFQATT and CDR2 SNEGSKA (reference sequence). V lost 2 bases and J lost 5; bases outside the gene matches: 5. CDR3 region: CSARSGQGAHQPQHF. The CDR3 bases are TGCAGTGCTAGAAGTGGACAGGGGGCCCATCAGCCCCAGCATTTT.

This chain connects TRBV4-2 to TRBJ1-5, with 9 bases aligning to TRBD1. The CDR3 covers 17 residues. Germline V gene data show CDR1 as LGHNA and CDR2 as YNFKEQ. V lost 1 base and J lost 4; bases outside the gene matches: 8. The CDR3 protein is CASSQVNLGQGNQPQHF. The CDR3 DNA reads TGTGCCAGCAGCCAAGTAAATCTGGGACAGGGTAATCAGCCCCAGCATTTT.

To note about this clonotype: One end of the junction does not line up with germline, which may come from a read error. The chain combines TRBV11-2 with TRBJ2-5, with a possible D match to TRBD1 (6 bases). The J call may be incorrect, as the DNA end agrees better with TRBJ2-7. The V gene's germline CDR1 is SGHAT and CDR2 FQNNGV. The CDR3 covers 16 residues. The DNA for the CDR3 is TGTACCAGCAGCTGGATTGGAGGACAGCTTATCTACGAGCAGTACTTC. Its protein product is CTSSWIGGQLIYEQYF.

For this clonotype: Germline is not matched at one junction end, which may reflect a read error. V is TRBV7-2 and J is TRBJ1-3; no definite D call. Germline V gene data show CDR1 as SGHTA and CDR2 as FQGNSA. The CDR3 loop spans 15 amino acids. CDR3 residues: CASSLVGYSGSTIYF. Here the CDR3 DNA reads TGTGCCAGCAGCTTAGTCGGCTACTCTGGAAGCACCATATATTTT.

The chain has TRBV28 and TRBJ2-1; 7 bases match TRBD2. Looked up from germline, CDR1 is MDHEN and CDR2 is SYDVKM. The CDR3 has 16 amino acids. J was trimmed by 3 bases and V by 3 bases; bases with no gene match: 8. The CDR3 DNA follows: TGTGCCAGCAGTTTCGAGGGAGGGGCAGGCTACAATGAGCAGTTCTTC. This translates into CASSFEGGAGYNEQFF.

This clonotype was found many times. This CDR3 is CASSQVTGDEQYF. CDR3 nucleotide sequence: TGCGCCAGCAGCCAAGTGACCGGGGACGAGCAGTACTTC. V usage is TRBV4-1 and J usage is TRBJ2-7, with D perhaps TRBD2 (5 bases). Between the trimmed V and J ends, which lost 1 base and 5 bases, there was a span of 9 bases. Germline CDR1 is MGHRA and CDR2 is YSYEKL. This CDR3 region has 13 residues.

The rearrangement uses TRBV7-9 and TRBJ1-2, with TRBD1 identical over 7 bases. After removal of 1 base from V and 8 bases from J, the junction contained 13 bases not matched to a gene. Germline V gene sequence: CDR1 SEHNR, CDR2 FQNEAQ (reference sequence). The CDR3 is 16 amino acids. CDR3 sequence reads: CASSLGSGQRESGYTF. CDR3 sequence (DNA): TGTGCCAGCAGCTTAGGTTCGGGACAGAGAGAGAGCGGCTACACCTTC.

This clonotype was found a few times. This chain joins TRBV15 and TRBJ1-5, with D unresolved. V lost 0 bases to trimming and J lost 5 bases, with 11 bases between them. The CDR3 is made up of 15 amino acids. Germline-derived CDR1 and CDR2 are LNHNV and YYDKDF (reference sequence). CDR3 sequence (DNA): TGTGCCACCAGCAGAGAAGGAGGGTATCATCAGCCCCAGCATTTT. This gives the protein CATSREGGYHQPQHF.

The rearrangement uses TRBV20-1 and TRBJ2-4, with D perhaps matching TRBD2 (6 bases). The germline V gene encodes CDR1 DFQATT and CDR2 SNEGSKA (reference sequence). This CDR3 is 13 amino acids long. The V end lost 6 bases, the J end lost 13 bases, and 22 bases lay between the germline ends. For the CDR3, the DNA is TGCAGTGCCACCAGGAGGGGTAACGACGGGCAGTACTTC. Translated: CSATRRGNDGQYF.

About this clonotype: Since a much larger clone is just one base distant, this may be a read error. This chain connects TRBV6-2 or TRBV6-3 to TRBJ2-7; D unclear. V was pared by 2 bases and J by 2 bases, with 16 bases between. CDR3 length: 16 amino acids. Germline V gene lookup returns CDR1 MNHEY and CDR2 SVGEGT. CDR3 region: CASSYVLLALTYEQYF. The CDR3, as DNA: TGTGCCAGCAGTTACGTACTCCTCGCTCTGACCTACGAGCAGTACTTC.

This clonotype was observed at least ten times. The chain couples TRBV7-9 to TRBJ2-5; no clear D gene. Trimming removed 2 bases at V and 5 bases at J, with 6 bases between. Germline CDR1 and CDR2: SEHNR and FQNEAQ (reference sequence). The length of the CDR3 is 12 residues. CDR3 DNA sequence: TGTGCCAGCAGCTTAATGAGGGAGACCCAGTACTTC. This codes for CASSLMRETQYF.

This clonotype was seen ten or more times. The CDR3 DNA reads TGCAGTGCTTCGCAGGGGAATCAGCCCCAGCATTTT. Its protein is CSASQGNQPQHF. V usage is TRBV20-1 and J usage is TRBJ1-5, with a possible D match to TRBD1 (6 bases). V lost 5 bases, J lost 4 bases, and 9 bases lay in between. CDR3 length equals 12 residues. The germline CDR1 and CDR2 sequences are DFQATT and SNEGSKA (reference sequence).

V is TRBV20-1 and J is TRBJ2-3; a possible D gene is TRBD2 (5 bases). The CDR3 spans 14 residues. V gave up 1 base and J gave up 0 bases, with 8 bases separating them. Germline assignment: CDR1 DFQATT and CDR2 SNEGSKA (reference sequence). The CDR3 DNA sequence: TGCAGTGCTAGAGTCCCGGGGAGCACAGATACGCAGTATTTT. It encodes CSARVPGSTDTQYF.

This clonotype was detected a few times. The J gene is TRBJ2-6, the V gene TRBV6-5; possibly TRBD1 for D (5 bases). The CDR3 covers 18 residues. Trimming stripped 4 bases from V and 0 bases from J, with 16 bases between. CDR1 and CDR2 from the germline V gene are MNHEY and SVGAGI. The CDR3 nucleotides are TGTGCCAGCAGTTCGAGGCAGGGCGGAAACTCTGGGGCCAACGTCCTGACTTTC. Translated: CASSSRQGGNSGANVLTF.

CDR3 DNA: TGTGCCAGCAGTTACTCGATGGTTAGAAGGAATGAGCAGTTCTTC. Amino acids: CASSYSMVRRNEQFF. V and J are TRBV6-5 and TRBJ2-1; D call uncertain. Deletions cut 0 bases from V and 7 bases from J, with 13 bases between. The CDR3 length is 15 residues. Germline assignment: CDR1 MNHEY and CDR2 SVGAGI.

The J gene is TRBJ2-1, the V gene TRBV28, with 7 bases identical to TRBD1. The germline CDR1 and CDR2 sequences are MDHEN and SYDVKM. V shed 10 bases and J 3 bases; nucleotides not matched to a gene: 9. This CDR3 contains 14 residues. In DNA form, the CDR3 reads TGTGCCACCCAGGGGGATCCTGTCTACAATGAGCAGTTCTTC. Translation: CATQGDPVYNEQFF.

In this sample, this clonotype turned up a few times. This chain uses TRBV27 with TRBJ1-2, with TRBD1 identical over 11 bases. V was pared by 6 bases and J by 3 bases, with 3 bases of the junction left unmatched. In germline, CDR1 is MNHEY, CDR2 SMNVEV (reference sequence). The CDR3 runs 14 residues. CDR3 in amino acids: CASSRTGGHYGYTF. In nucleotides, the CDR3 is TGTGCCAGCAGCCGGACAGGGGGCCACTATGGCTACACCTTC.

This clonotype was found a few times. CDR3 in DNA: TGCAGGGCGGGGATGGGAGGTGAAGCTTTCTTT. Its protein is CRAGMGGEAFF. The rearrangement uses TRBV29-1 and TRBJ1-1, with D hard to call. This CDR3 comprises 11 residues. Germline V CDR1 and CDR2: SQVTM, ANQGSEA.

A remark on this clonotype: One end of the junction fails to match germline, which may point to a read error. The chain carries TRBV7-2 and TRBJ2-5; the match to TRBD2 covers 7 bases. CDR3 size: 14 residues. Germline V lookup: CDR1 SGHTA, CDR2 FQGNSA. This CDR3 reads CAGSYGGGEETQYF. As DNA, the CDR3 is TGTGCCGGCAGCTACGGGGGAGGGGAAGAGACCCAGTACTTC.

This clonotype has just a few counts. The chain couples TRBV10-3 to TRBJ2-3; 10 bases map to TRBD2. The germline gives CDR1 ENHRY, CDR2 SYGVKD. The V and J ends lost 6 bases and 4 bases, in that order; junction bases with no gene match: 7. CDR3 length: 15 residues. This chain's CDR3 is CAIRTEAGGPDTQYF. CDR3 in DNA: TGTGCCATCAGGACAGAAGCGGGGGGGCCAGATACGCAGTATTTT.